The present TCR beta chain was sequenced within a study of cytomegalovirus exposure and HLA in healthy donors. Study-level findings and limits: About 87% or about 30% of the time was how often most TCR beta V segments were productive, according to an earlier analysis. Analyzed later, association rates of TCRs varied across HLA loci, with DRB1 most and HLA-C fewest. The presence/absence work took it that sequencing depth was about the same across donors.

Primers included in the PCR were 60 Vbeta and 13 Jbeta primers. Sequenced by immunoSEQ multiplex PCR; TCRdb stores in-frame clones only, minus some. Among about 130,000 clones listed, approximately 84% were seen once. The CDR3 sequence is 14 residues long. Per germline, CDR1 SGHAT and CDR2 FQNNGV. The V end lost 8 bases, the J end lost 2 bases, and 12 bases lay between the germline ends. As regards this clone: As yet, its antigen is unknown.

The clonotype originates from a boy aged 2 to 10 in good health and CMV-seronegative. Source material: PBMCs. The chain recombines TRBV11-2 with TRBJ2-2; TRBD1 might be the D (6 bases). Written as DNA, the CDR3 is TGTGCCAGCTTACGGGACACAAACACCGGGGAGCTGTTTTTT. As protein: CASLRDTNTGELFF.